A selection of T cell receptor beta chains follows, all from one sample in a study of early stage breast cancer tumors. The assay was immunoSEQ multiplex PCR, and TCRdb's table has in-frame clones only and misses some. The data hold fewer than 50,000 clones, with approximately 78% observed a single time. The source material was blood. These receptors came from a person aged 45 to 59 with breast cancer. Both conserved end residues are part of each CDR3. The D gene is left open where the match is weak. The size of a clone is reported for some rows only, either as once, few or many, or as a class for expanded clones.

v_call	clone_size	j_call	d_call	cdr3_length	cdr3_aa	cdr3_nt
TRBV19	few	TRBJ2-1	NA	12	CASSIGTGEQFF	TGTGCCAGTAGTATCGGTACGGGTGAGCAGTTCTTC
TRBV7-2	NA	TRBJ2-4	NA	15	CASSPGRGGENIQYF	TGTGCCAGCAGCCCTGGACGGGGTGGAGAAAACATTCAGTACTTC
TRBV6-1	few	TRBJ2-3	NA	16	CASSVGARGPTDTQYF	TGTGCCAGCAGTGTGGGGGCGCGGGGGCCCACAGATACGCAGTATTTT
TRBV7-6	NA	TRBJ1-1	NA	15	CASSLRSGKNTEAFF	TGTGCCAGCAGCTTACGGTCAGGGAAGAACACTGAAGCTTTCTTT
TRBV6-5	NA	TRBJ1-2	TRBD1	14	CASSYSTGGYGYTF	TGTGCCAGCAGTTACTCGACAGGGGGCTATGGCTACACCTTC
TRBV4-3	once	TRBJ2-3	TRBD2	14	CASSLAGGTDTQYF	TGCGCCAGCAGCCTAGCGGGGGGCACAGATACGCAGTATTTT
TRBV10-1	NA	TRBJ1-1	TRBD1	13	CASRAGTGPEAFF	TGCGCCAGCCGAGCCGGGACAGGGCCTGAAGCTTTCTTT
TRBV11-3	NA	TRBJ2-1	NA	15	CASSPEVRGGDEQFF	TGTGCCAGCAGCCCGGAAGTGCGCGGGGGCGATGAGCAGTTCTTC
TRBV4-1	NA	TRBJ2-3	NA	13	CASSQDVTNTQYF	TGCGCCAGCAGCCAAGATGTCACTAATACGCAGTATTTT
TRBV12-5	NA	TRBJ2-7	NA	14	CASGSPVATYEQYF	TGTGCTAGTGGTTCACCCGTGGCCACCTACGAGCAGTACTTC
TRBV7-8	NA	TRBJ1-3	NA	18	CASSLASVTGSSGNTIYF	TGTGCCAGCAGCTTAGCGTCGGTGACGGGGAGCTCTGGAAACACCATATATTTT
TRBV5-6	NA	TRBJ1-3	TRBD1	16	CASSLPGTGQGNTIYF	TGTGCCAGCAGCCTGCCCGGGACAGGCCAAGGAAACACCATATATTTT
TRBV6-6	NA	TRBJ2-6	NA	15	CASRSTGSGANVLTF	TGTGCCAGCAGATCCACAGGTAGTGGGGCCAACGTCCTGACTTTC
TRBV28	NA	TRBJ1-3	NA	14	CASSKGGTGNTIYF	TGTGCCAGCAGCAAGGGCGGGACTGGAAACACCATATATTTT
TRBV5-1	NA	TRBJ2-7	TRBD2	16	CASSLRRRGYSYEQYF	TGCGCCAGCAGCTTGAGGCGGCGGGGGTACTCCTACGAGCAGTACTTC
TRBV11-2	NA	TRBJ1-5	NA	16	CASSLEAGYSNQPQHF	TGTGCCAGCAGCTTAGAGGCGGGTTATAGCAATCAGCCCCAGCATTTT
TRBV9	few	TRBJ1-6	TRBD1	14	CASSRQGQGSPLHF	TGTGCCAGCAGCAGACAGGGCCAGGGTTCACCCCTCCACTTT